This TCR beta chain was recorded in a study of T cell changes during pregnancy in multiple sclerosis. This clone is a singleton in its sample. The repertoire was sequenced with immunoSEQ multiplex PCR; TCRdb's copy has only in-frame clones and lacks some. The repertoire holds about 92,000 clones, with around 93% as singletons. The TCR comes from a female donor with multiple sclerosis, enrolled in a pregnancy study. This material consisted of peripheral blood, taken in the first trimester of pregnancy.

This chain's CDR3 is CASSVGGREEDGYTF. The CDR3 nucleotides read TGTGCCAGCAGCGTAGGCGGAAGGGAGGAGGACGGCTACACCTTC. V and J are TRBV9 and TRBJ1-2; no clear D gene. Germline V gene sequence: CDR1 SGDLS, CDR2 YYNGEE. V lost 0 bases to trimming and J lost 8 bases, with 17 bases between them. This CDR3 contains 15 residues.